The TCR beta chain described here comes from a study of blood T cells in healthy people across ages. Each donor supplied approximately 10 milliliters of peripheral blood. In this sample, this clonotype turned up a few times. Its antigen is unidentified. Germline-derived CDR1 and CDR2 are LNHNV and YYDKDF (reference sequence). V was pared by 1 base and J by 3 bases, with 0 bases of the junction left unmatched. The CDR3 is 16 residues long. PCR was performed a second time for about 7 to 11 cycles using a sample-barcoded 5' primer and a J-beta primer mix. A single record per CDR3 protein comes from TCRdb applying MiXCR to the 5' RACE reads. The sample includes 1.5 million to 2 million distinct CDR3 sequences, approximately 28% of them seen just once. Study-wide points: Without sorted subsets, naive and antigen-experienced compartments could not be conclusively compared.

Sequenced material: blood. V and J are TRBV15 and TRBJ2-3; 14 bases agree with TRBD2. The receptor comes from a woman younger than 45 in good health. The CDR3, as DNA: TGTGCCACCAGCAGAGGACTAGCGGGAGGGACAGATACGCAGTATTTT. This encodes CATSRGLAGGTDTQYF.